These 13 T cell receptor beta chains share one sample of origin, sequenced in a study of radiation and T cells in renal cell carcinoma. As to treatment: treatment-naive control, cytoreductive nephrectomy. Sequencing used immunoSEQ multiplex PCR; TCRdb keeps in-frame clones, though not all of them. The table shows some 16,000 clones, with roughly 56% occurring only once. This material consisted of tumor tissue, taken from a patient whose treatment was nephrectomy without radiotherapy. These receptors originate from a man aged 45 to 65 with renal cell carcinoma.

The chain combines TRBV5-1 with TRBJ2-3, with D possibly matching TRBD1 (6 bases). The CDR3 sequence is 16 residues long. The V end was cut by 4 bases, the J end by 0 bases, with 15 bases between. Germline assignment: CDR1 SGHRS and CDR2 YFSETQ. The CDR3 is CASSLRQVLSTDTQYF. CDR3 DNA: TGCGCCAGCAGCCTACGACAGGTCCTTAGCACAGATACGCAGTATTTT. Variable domain in full (rest from reference TRBV5-1 and TRBJ2-3): KAGVTQTPRYLIKTRGQQVTLSCSPISGHRSVSWYQQTPGQGLQFLFEYFSETQRNKGNFPGRFSGRQFSNSRSEMNVSTLELGDSALYLCASSLRQVLSTDTQYFGPGTRLTVL.

This chain connects TRBV4-2 to TRBJ2-7, with D possibly being TRBD2 (6 bases). The CDR3 consists of 15 residues. Germline V CDR1 and CDR2: LGHNA, YNFKEQ. V lost 0 bases and J lost 2, with 11 bases in between. The CDR3 bases are TGTGCCAGCAGCCAAGACACTAGCATTACCTACGAGCAGTACTTC. It specifies CASSQDTSITYEQYF.

The chain has TRBV7-9 and TRBJ2-5; 9 bases are shared with TRBD1. The CDR3 is made up of 17 amino acids. Germline assignment: CDR1 SEHNR and CDR2 FQNEAQ (reference sequence). V gave up 6 bases and J gave up 2 bases; unmatched junction bases: 13. CDR3 amino acids: CASSRSTGTGSQETQYF. In DNA form, the CDR3 reads TGTGCCAGCAGTCGTAGTACCGGGACAGGGTCACAAGAGACCCAGTACTTC. Together with reference TRBV7-9 and TRBJ2-5, the CDR3 gives the full variable domain: DTGVSQNPRHKITKRGQNVTFRCDPISEHNRLYWYRQTLGQGPEFLTYFQNEAQLEKSRLLSDRFSAERPKGSFSTLEIQRTEQGDSAMYLCASSRSTGTGSQETQYFGPGTRLLVL.

The rearrangement links TRBV4-3 to TRBJ1-1, with D tentatively TRBD1 (5 bases). Trimming removed 2 bases from V and 2 bases from J, with 12 bases in between. There are 15 residues in the CDR3. Germline V gene data show CDR1 as LGHNA and CDR2 as YSLEER. The CDR3 nucleotides read TGCGCCAGCAGCCAAAAAGCAGGGTTAAACACTGAAGCTTTCTTT. This codes for CASSQKAGLNTEAFF.

The chain is built from TRBV7-2 and TRBJ2-1; perhaps TRBD2 as D (7 bases). The CDR3 runs 15 residues. Germline V gene sequence: CDR1 SGHTA, CDR2 FQGNSA. Trimming took 5 bases from V and 2 from J, leaving 13 bases between them. This chain's CDR3 is CASSQGSGAYNEQFF. For the CDR3, the DNA is TGTGCCAGCAGCCAGGGGAGCGGGGCCTACAATGAGCAGTTCTTC.

This clone ranks as medium-sized. This sequence joins TRBV4-1 and TRBJ2-2; TRBD2 aligns across 7 bases. The CDR3 totals 16 residues. V lost 0 bases, J lost 4 bases, and 5 bases stayed unmatched. CDR1 and CDR2 from the germline V gene are MGHRA and YSYEKL. The CDR3 loop reads CASSQEGGRATGELFF. CDR3 DNA: TGCGCCAGCAGCCAAGAAGGCGGGAGAGCCACCGGGGAGCTGTTTTTT.

The rearrangement links TRBV7-2 to TRBJ2-7; possible D gene TRBD2, 5 bases. CDR1 is SGHTA, CDR2 FQGNSA, per germline. V was clipped by 1 base and J by 3 bases, with 10 bases between them. This CDR3 comprises 14 residues. The CDR3 DNA reads as TGTGCCAGCAGCTTAGTTGCAAGCGGCTACGAGCAGTACTTC. Its translation: CASSLVASGYEQYF.

The chain carries TRBV4-3 and TRBJ1-2; D is perhaps TRBD1 (5 bases). The CDR3 loop spans 14 amino acids. The V gene lost 0 bases and the J gene lost 4 bases, with 9 bases spanning the gap. Germline CDR1 is LGHNA and CDR2 is YSLEER. CDR3 loop: CASSQDGGGYGYTF. The CDR3 DNA sequence: TGCGCCAGCAGCCAAGATGGGGGAGGCTATGGCTACACCTTC.

This clone occurred a few times. This chain connects TRBV30 to TRBJ1-1; D perhaps matches TRBD1 (6 bases). Germline V gene sequence: CDR1 GTSNPN, CDR2 SVGIG (reference sequence). The length of the CDR3 is 11 residues. The germline V and J ends were trimmed by 4 bases and 4 bases, with 7 bases remaining between them. CDR3 region: CAWTGATEAFF. Written as DNA, the CDR3 is TGTGCCTGGACAGGGGCCACTGAAGCTTTCTTT.

The chain is built from TRBV2 and TRBJ2-1; no firm D call. The CDR3 extends over 13 amino acids. V was clipped by 10 bases and J by 4 bases, with 14 bases between them. Germline CDR1 and CDR2: SNHLY and FYNNEI. The CDR3 DNA reads TGTGCCACCAACCTTCGCGCTTACAATGAGCAGTTCTTC. It codes for CATNLRAYNEQFF.

The rearrangement joins TRBV6-1 to TRBJ2-7; D possibly uses TRBD1 or TRBD2 (7 bases each). Between the trimmed V and J ends, which lost 4 bases and 2 bases, there was a span of 15 bases. This CDR3 region has 15 residues. The V gene's germline CDR1 is MNHNS and CDR2 SASEGT. CDR3 bases: TGTGCCAGCAGTGCGTTGGCAGGGGGGGCCTACGAGCAGTACTTC. It encodes CASSALAGGAYEQYF.

The chain recombines TRBV5-1 with TRBJ1-2; 7 bases map to TRBD1. CDR3 length: 13 residues. Trimming at V came to 4 bases and at J to 5 bases, leaving 5 bases not matched to a gene. The germline V gene encodes CDR1 SGHRS and CDR2 YFSETQ. For the CDR3, the DNA is TGCGCCAGCAGCCCTACAGGGGAGTATGGCTACACCTTC. It is translated as CASSPTGEYGYTF.

The V gene is TRBV9, the J gene TRBJ2-3, with D unresolved. The CDR3 totals 13 residues. Germline V gene sequence: CDR1 SGDLS, CDR2 YYNGEE. V gave up 3 bases and J gave up 2 bases, with 7 bases separating them. The CDR3 protein is CASSGSPTDTQYF. The CDR3 bases are TGTGCCAGCAGCGGGAGTCCCACAGATACGCAGTATTTT. The full variable domain, its missing parts supplied by reference TRBV9 and TRBJ2-3, is DSGVTQTPKHLITATGQRVTLRCSPRSGDLSVYWYQQSLDQGLQFLIQYYNGEERAKGNILERFSAQQFPDLHSELNLSSLELGDSALYFCASSGSPTDTQYFGPGTRLTVL.